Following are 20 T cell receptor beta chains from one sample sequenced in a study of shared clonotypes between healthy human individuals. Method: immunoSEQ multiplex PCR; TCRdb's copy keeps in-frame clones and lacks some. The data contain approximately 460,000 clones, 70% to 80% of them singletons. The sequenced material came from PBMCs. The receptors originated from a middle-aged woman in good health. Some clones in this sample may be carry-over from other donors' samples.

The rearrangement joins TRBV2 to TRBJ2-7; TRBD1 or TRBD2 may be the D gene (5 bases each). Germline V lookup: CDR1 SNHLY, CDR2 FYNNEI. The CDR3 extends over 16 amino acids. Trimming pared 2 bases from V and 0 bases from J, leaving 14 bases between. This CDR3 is CASSEFGSGSSYEQYF. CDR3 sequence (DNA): TGTGCCAGCAGTGAATTTGGGTCAGGGAGCTCCTACGAGCAGTACTTC.

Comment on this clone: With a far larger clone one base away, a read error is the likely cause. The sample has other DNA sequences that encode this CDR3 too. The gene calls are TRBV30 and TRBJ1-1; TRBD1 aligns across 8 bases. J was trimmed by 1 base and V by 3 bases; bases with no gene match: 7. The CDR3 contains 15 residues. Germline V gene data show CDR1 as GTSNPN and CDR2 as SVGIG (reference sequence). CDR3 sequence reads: CAWSAGQGANTEAFF. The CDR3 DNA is TGTGCCTGGAGCGCAGGACAGGGAGCGAACACTGAAGCTTTCTTT.

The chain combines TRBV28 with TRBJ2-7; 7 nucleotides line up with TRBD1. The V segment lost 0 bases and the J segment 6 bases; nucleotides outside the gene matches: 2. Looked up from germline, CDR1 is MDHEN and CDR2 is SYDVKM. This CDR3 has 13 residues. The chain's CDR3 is CASSLWRGREQYF. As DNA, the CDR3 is TGTGCCAGCAGTTTATGGAGGGGGCGCGAGCAGTACTTC.

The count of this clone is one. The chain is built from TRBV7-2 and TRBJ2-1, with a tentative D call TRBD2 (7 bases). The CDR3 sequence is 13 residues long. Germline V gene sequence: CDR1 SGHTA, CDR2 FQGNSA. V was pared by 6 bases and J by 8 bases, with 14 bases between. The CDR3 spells CASSRPGGDEQFF. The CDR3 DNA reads TGTGCCAGCAGTCGCCCGGGGGGCGATGAGCAGTTCTTC.

The CDR3 loop reads CASSPRLDRNTEAFF. The CDR3 region has the DNA TGTGCCAGCTCACCACGACTTGACAGAAACACTGAAGCTTTCTTT. This rearrangement joins TRBV18 to TRBJ1-1; TRBD1 is a possible D gene (5 bases). V lost 1 base to trimming and J lost 2 bases, with 11 bases between them. Germline CDR1 KGHSH, CDR2 LQKENI. The CDR3 is 15 amino acids.

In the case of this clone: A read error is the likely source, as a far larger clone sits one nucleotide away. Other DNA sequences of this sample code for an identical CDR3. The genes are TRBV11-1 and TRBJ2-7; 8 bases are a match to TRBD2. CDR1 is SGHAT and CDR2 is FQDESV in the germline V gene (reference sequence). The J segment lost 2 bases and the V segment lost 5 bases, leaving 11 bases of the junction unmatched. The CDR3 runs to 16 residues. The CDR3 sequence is CASSLTGTSGTYEQYF. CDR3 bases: TGTGCCAGCAGCCTCACCGGGACTAGTGGGACCTACGAGCAGTACTTC.

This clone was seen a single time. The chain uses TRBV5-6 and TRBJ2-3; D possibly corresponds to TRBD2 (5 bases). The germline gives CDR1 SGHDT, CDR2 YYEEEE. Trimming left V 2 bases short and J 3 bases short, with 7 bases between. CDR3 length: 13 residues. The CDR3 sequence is CASSFRRTDTQYF. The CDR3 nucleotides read TGTGCCAGCAGCTTTCGGAGGACAGATACGCAGTATTTT.

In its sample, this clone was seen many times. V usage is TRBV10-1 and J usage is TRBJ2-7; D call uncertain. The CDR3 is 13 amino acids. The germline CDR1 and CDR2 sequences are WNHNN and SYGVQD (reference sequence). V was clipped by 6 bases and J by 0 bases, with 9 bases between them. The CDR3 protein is CASSPGFSYEQYF. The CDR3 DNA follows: TGCGCCAGCAGCCCTGGATTCTCCTACGAGCAGTACTTC.

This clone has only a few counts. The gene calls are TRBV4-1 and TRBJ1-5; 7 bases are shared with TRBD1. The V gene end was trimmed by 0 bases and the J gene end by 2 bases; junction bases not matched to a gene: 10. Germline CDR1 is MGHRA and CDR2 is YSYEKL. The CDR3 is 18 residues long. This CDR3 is CASSQDLTGRFGNQPQHF. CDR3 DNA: TGCGCCAGCAGCCAAGACCTGACAGGGAGGTTTGGCAATCAGCCCCAGCATTTT.

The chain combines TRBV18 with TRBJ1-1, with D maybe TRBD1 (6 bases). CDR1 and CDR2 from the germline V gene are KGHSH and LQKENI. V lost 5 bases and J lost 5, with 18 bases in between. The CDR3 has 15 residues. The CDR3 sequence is CASSVTGRGRTEAFF. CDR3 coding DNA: TGTGCCAGCTCAGTAACCGGGAGGGGGAGGACTGAAGCTTTCTTT.

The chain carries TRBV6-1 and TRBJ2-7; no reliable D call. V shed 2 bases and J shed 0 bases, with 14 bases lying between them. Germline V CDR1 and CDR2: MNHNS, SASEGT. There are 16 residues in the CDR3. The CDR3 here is CASSESWWASSYEQYF. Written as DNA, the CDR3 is TGTGCCAGCAGTGAATCTTGGTGGGCGTCCTCCTACGAGCAGTACTTC.

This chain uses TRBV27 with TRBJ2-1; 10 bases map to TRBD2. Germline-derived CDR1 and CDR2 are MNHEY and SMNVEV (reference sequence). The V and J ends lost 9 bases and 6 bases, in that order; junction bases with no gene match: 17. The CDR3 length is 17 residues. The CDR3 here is CASGPTKLAGMVNEQFF. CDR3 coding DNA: TGTGCCAGTGGGCCCACCAAACTAGCGGGAATGGTCAATGAGCAGTTCTTC.

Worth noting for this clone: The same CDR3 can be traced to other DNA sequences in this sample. The CDR3 region is CASSILAGAYEQYF. CDR3 DNA: TGTGCCAGTAGTATCCTAGCGGGAGCCTACGAGCAGTACTTC. The gene calls are TRBV19 and TRBJ2-7; the match to TRBD2 covers 10 bases. Trimming cost V 3 bases and J 2 bases; bases outside gene matches: 1. Germline lookup yields CDR1 LNHDA and CDR2 SQIVND (reference sequence). This CDR3 region has 14 residues.

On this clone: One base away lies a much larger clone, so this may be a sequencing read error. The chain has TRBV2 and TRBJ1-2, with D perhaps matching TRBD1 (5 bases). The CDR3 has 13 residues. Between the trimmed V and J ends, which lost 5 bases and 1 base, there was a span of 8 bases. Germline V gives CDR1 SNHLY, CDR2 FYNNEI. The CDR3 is CASSLDNNYGYTF. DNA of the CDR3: TGTGCCAGCAGTTTGGACAATAACTATGGCTACACCTTC.

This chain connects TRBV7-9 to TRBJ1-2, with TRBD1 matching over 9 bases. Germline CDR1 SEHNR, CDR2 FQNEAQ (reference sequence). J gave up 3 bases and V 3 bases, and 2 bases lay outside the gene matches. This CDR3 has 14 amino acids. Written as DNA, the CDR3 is TGTGCCAGCAGCTTCACAGGGGGCGACTATGGCTACACCTTC. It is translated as CASSFTGGDYGYTF.

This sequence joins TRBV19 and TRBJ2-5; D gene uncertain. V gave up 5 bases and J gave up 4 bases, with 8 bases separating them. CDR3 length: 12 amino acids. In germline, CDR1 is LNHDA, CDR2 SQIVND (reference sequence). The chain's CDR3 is CASSLSGETQYF. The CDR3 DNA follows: TGTGCCAGTAGTCTCTCCGGAGAGACCCAGTACTTC.

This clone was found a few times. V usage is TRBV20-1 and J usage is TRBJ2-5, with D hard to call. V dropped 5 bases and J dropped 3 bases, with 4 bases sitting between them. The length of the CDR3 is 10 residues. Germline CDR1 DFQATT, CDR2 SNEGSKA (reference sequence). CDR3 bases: TGCAGTGCTGGGGAAGAGACCCAGTACTTC. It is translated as CSAGEETQYF.

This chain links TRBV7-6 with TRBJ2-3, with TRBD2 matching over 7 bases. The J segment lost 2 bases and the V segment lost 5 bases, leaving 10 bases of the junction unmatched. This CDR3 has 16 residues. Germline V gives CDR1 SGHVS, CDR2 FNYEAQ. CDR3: CASSPGGGTNTDTQYF. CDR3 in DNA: TGTGCCAGCAGCCCTGGGGGTGGGACTAACACAGATACGCAGTATTTT.

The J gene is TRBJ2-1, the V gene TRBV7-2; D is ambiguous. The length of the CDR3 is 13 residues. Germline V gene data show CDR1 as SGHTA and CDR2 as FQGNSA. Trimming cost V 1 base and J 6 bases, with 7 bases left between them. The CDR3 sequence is CASSLVSSNEQFF. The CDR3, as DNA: TGTGCCAGCAGCTTAGTCAGCAGCAATGAGCAGTTCTTC.

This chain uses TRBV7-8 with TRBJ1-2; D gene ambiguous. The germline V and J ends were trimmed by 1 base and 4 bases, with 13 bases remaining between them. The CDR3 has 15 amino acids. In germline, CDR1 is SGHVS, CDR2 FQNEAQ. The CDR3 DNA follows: TGTGCCAGCAGCTTAGACCGTTTGTTATCCTATGGCTACACCTTC. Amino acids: CASSLDRLLSYGYTF.